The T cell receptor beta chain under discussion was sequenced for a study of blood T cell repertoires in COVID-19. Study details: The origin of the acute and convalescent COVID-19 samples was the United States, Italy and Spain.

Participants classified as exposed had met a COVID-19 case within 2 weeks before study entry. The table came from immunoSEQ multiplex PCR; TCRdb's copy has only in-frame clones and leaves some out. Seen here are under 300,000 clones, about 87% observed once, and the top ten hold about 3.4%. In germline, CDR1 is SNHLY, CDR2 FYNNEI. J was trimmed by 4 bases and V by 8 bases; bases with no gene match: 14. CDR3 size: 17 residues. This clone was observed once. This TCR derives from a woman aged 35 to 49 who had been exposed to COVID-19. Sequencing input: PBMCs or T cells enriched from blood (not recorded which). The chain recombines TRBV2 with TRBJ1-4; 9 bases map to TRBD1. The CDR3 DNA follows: TGTGCCAGCTTCCGGGACAGGGCGCTTAAGGGTAATGAAAAACTGTTTTTT. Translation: CASFRDRALKGNEKLFF.